This T cell receptor beta chain was found in a study of shared clonotypes between healthy human individuals. TCRdb's copy holds only in-frame clones and misses some; the assay was immunoSEQ multiplex PCR. The data contain some 1,100,000 clones, about 80% of them singletons. After removal of 8 bases from V and 12 bases from J, the junction contained 16 bases not matched to a gene. The germline gives CDR1 MNHEY, CDR2 SVGAGI. CDR3 length: 14 amino acids. The chain links TRBV6-5 to TRBJ2-7; 10 positions agree with TRBD1. This TCR derives from a man aged 18 to 29 in good health. Some clones in this sample may be carry-over from other donors' samples. Sequencing was done on a sample of memory CD4+ T cells from PBMCs. Documented subset: CD45RA-negative fraction. CDR3 loop: CASQTGDRGLALYF. CDR3 sequence (DNA): TGTGCCAGCCAAACGGGAGACAGGGGGCTCGCTCTGTACTTC.